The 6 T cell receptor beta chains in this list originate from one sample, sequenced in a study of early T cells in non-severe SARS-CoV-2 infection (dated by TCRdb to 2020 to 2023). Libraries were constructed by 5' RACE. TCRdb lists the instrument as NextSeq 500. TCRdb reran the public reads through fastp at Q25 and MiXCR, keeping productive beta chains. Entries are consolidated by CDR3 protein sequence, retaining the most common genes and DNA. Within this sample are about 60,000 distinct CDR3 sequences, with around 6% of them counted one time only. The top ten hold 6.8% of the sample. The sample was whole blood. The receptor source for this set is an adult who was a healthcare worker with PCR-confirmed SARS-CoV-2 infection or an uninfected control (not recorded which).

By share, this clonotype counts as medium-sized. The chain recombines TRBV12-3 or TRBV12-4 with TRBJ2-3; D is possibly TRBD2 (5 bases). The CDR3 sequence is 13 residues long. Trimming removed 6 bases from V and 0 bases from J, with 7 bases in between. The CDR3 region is CASRPGSTDTQYF. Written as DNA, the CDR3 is TGTGCCAGCAGGCCGGGGAGCACAGATACGCAGTATTTT.

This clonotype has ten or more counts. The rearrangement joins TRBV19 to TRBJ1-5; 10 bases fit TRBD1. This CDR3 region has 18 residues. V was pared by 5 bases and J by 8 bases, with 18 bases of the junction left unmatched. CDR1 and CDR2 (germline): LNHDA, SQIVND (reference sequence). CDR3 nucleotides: TGTGCCAGTAGTTCACCCGGGACAGGGGTCCGACGGCGGGAGCCCCAGCATTTT. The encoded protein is CASSSPGTGVRRREPQHF.

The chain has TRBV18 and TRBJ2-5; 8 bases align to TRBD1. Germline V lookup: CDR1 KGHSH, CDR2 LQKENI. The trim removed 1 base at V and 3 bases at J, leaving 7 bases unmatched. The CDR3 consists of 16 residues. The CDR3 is CASSPRNRGVEETQYF. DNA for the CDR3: TGTGCCAGCTCACCACGGAACAGGGGGGTAGAAGAGACCCAGTACTTC.

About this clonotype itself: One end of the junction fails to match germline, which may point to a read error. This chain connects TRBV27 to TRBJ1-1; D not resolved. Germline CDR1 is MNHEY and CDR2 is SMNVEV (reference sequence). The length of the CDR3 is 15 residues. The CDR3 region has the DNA TGTACCAGCAGTTTAGCGGGGTACATGAACACTGAAGCTTTCTTT. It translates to CTSSLAGYMNTEAFF.

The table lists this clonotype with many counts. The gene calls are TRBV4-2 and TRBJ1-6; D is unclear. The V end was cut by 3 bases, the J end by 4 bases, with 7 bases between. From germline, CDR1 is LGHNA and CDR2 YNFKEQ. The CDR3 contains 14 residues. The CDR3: CASSHRSYNSPLHF. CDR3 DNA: TGTGCCAGCAGCCATAGGAGTTATAATTCACCCCTCCACTTT.

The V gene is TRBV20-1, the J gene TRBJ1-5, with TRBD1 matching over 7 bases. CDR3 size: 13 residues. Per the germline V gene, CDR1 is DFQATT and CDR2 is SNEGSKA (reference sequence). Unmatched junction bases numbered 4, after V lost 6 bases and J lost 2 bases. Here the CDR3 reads CSAVTGGNQPQHF. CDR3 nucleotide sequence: TGCAGTGCGGTAACAGGGGGCAATCAGCCCCAGCATTTT.